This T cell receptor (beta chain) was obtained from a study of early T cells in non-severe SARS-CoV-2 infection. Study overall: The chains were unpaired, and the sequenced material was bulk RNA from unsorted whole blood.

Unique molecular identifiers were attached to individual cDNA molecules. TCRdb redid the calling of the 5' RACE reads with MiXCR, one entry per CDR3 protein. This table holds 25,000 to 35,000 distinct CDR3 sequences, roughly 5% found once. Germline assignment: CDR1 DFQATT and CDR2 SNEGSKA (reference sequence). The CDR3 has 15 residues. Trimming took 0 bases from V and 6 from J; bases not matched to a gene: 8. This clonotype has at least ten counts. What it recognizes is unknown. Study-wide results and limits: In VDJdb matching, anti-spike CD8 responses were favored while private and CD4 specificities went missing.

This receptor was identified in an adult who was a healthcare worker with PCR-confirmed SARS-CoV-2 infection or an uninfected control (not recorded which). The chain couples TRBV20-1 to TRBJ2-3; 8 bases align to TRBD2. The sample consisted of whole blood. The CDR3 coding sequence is TGCAGTGCTAGAGATCGGGGGGGTGTAGTGGATACGCAGTATTTT. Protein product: CSARDRGGVVDTQYF.